The 19 T cell receptor beta chains presented below share a single source sample, sequenced in a study of vaccination effects on CD4 cells after COVID-19. Their specific antigens are unknown. ViraFEST assay sequencing came after antigen-specific CD4+ T cells were expanded with viral peptide pools. Following 10 days of culture, CD4+ T cells were isolated. The participants, recipients of two vaccine doses, got either BNT162b2 or mRNA-1273. Sequencing used immunoSEQ multiplex PCR; TCRdb keeps in-frame clones, though not all of them. The sample comprises tens of thousands of clones, more than 75% of which are singletons, and roughly 1.6% rests with the top ten. The specimen comprised CD4+ T cells from PBMCs cultured with HCoV-NL63 spike peptides, sampled after COVID-19 vaccination. These receptors all stem from a human donor who received a COVID-19 vaccine. Some clones in this sample may be carry-over from other donors' samples.

This chain uses TRBV28 with TRBJ2-7; a weak D match, TRBD1 (6 bases). V lost 5 bases, J lost 3 bases, and 20 bases lay in between. Per the germline V gene, CDR1 is MDHEN and CDR2 is SYDVKM. The CDR3 covers 16 residues. The DNA of the CDR3 is TGTGCCAGCAGTCCCCCCCGGGACACTCTCCTCTACGAGCAGTACGTC. Encoded protein: CASSPPRDTLLYEQYV.

CDR3 nucleotides: TGTGCCAGCAGTTACCTGCGGGAGAAGGACGAGCAGTACTTC. It translates to CASSYLREKDEQYF. This rearrangement joins TRBV6-6 to TRBJ2-7; 7 nucleotides agree with TRBD2. Trimming removed 2 bases from V and 5 bases from J; junction bases left unmatched: 6. This CDR3 has 14 amino acids. Germline lookup yields CDR1 MNHNY and CDR2 SVGAGI (reference sequence).

The chain uses TRBV19 and TRBJ1-2, with TRBD1 matching 10 bases. Germline CDR1 reads LNHDA; CDR2 reads SQIVND (reference sequence). J gave up 3 bases and V 7 bases, and 8 bases lay outside the gene matches. The CDR3 loop spans 15 amino acids. The CDR3 bases are TGTGCCAGTATTGGGACAGGGGCAAGTGACTATGGCTACACCTTC. As protein: CASIGTGASDYGYTF.

The chain carries TRBV11-3 and TRBJ2-3; 10 bases align to TRBD2. This CDR3 is built from 16 residues. Losses at the gene ends were 0 bases for V and 5 bases for J; bases not matched to a gene: 5. Per germline, CDR1 SGHNT and CDR2 YENEEA. CDR3 nucleotide sequence: TGTGCCAGCAGCTTAGAGGGAGCGGGGGGGCGAGATACGCAGTATTTT. It specifies CASSLEGAGGRDTQYF. The whole variable domain, remainder taken from reference TRBV11-3 and TRBJ2-3, is EAGVVQSPRYKIIEKKQPVAFWCNPISGHNTLYWYLQNLGQGPELLIRYENEEAVDDSQLPKDRFSAERLKGVDSTLKIQPAELGDSAVYLCASSLEGAGGRDTQYFGPGTRLTVL.

The chain is built from TRBV4-1 and TRBJ1-2; the D is unclear. Per the germline V gene, CDR1 is MGHRA and CDR2 is YSYEKL. The V end lost 4 bases, the J end lost 7 bases, and 19 bases lay between the germline ends. The CDR3 sequence is 15 residues long. The CDR3 DNA reads as TGCGCCAGCAGCCGCCCCATAACGGACGCCGGTGGCTACACCTTC. Encoded protein: CASSRPITDAGGYTF.

The chain combines TRBV6-2 or TRBV6-3 with TRBJ1-1; 8 bases are shared with TRBD1. The CDR3 sequence is 16 residues long. V lost 5 bases to trimming and J lost 5 bases; unmatched junction nucleotides: 13. CDR1 is MNHEY and CDR2 is SVGEGT in the germline V gene. The CDR3 protein is CASSRPNGQGDTEAFF. The CDR3, as DNA: TGTGCCAGCAGTCGACCAAATGGACAGGGCGATACTGAAGCTTTCTTT.

J is TRBJ2-1 and V is TRBV4-1, with D tentatively TRBD2 (6 bases). The CDR3 contains 17 residues. CDR1 MGHRA and CDR2 YSYEKL come from the germline V gene. The V end was cut by 1 base, the J end by 0 bases, with 13 bases between. This CDR3 is CASSQALRGLSYNEQFF. The CDR3 nucleotides read TGCGCCAGCAGCCAAGCTTTGAGGGGACTCTCCTACAATGAGCAGTTCTTC.

The gene calls are TRBV10-1 and TRBJ2-2, with D maybe TRBD2 (6 bases). This CDR3 is 14 amino acids long. Germline CDR1 and CDR2: WNHNN and SYGVQD (reference sequence). V lost 4 bases to trimming and J lost 3 bases, with 9 bases between them. The DNA of the CDR3 is TGCGCCAGCAGTGTGGACTATCACACCGGGGAGCTGTTTTTT. This codes for CASSVDYHTGELFF.

This clone is a singleton in its sample. The chain recombines TRBV9 with TRBJ1-4; D is perhaps TRBD1 (5 bases). The CDR3 sequence is 14 residues long. V dropped 0 bases and J dropped 8 bases, with 11 bases sitting between them. Germline loops: CDR1 SGDLS, CDR2 YYNGEE. CDR3 nucleotide sequence: TGTGCCAGCAGCGTAGCGGGACTCGGAGAAAAACTGTTTTTT. Translating it yields CASSVAGLGEKLFF.

The rearrangement uses TRBV3-1 (or the pseudogene TRBV3-2) and TRBJ2-5; D gene unclear. With 4 bases removed from V and 1 base from J, the gap between germline ends came to 4 bases. Per the germline V gene, CDR1 is LGHDT and CDR2 is YNNKEL (reference sequence). CDR3 length: 12 residues. The CDR3 DNA is TGTGCCAGCAGCCTACCCCAAGAGACCCAGTACTTC. It specifies CASSLPQETQYF.

This chain links TRBV7-2 with TRBJ1-6; 7 bases are shared with TRBD1. The V gene end was trimmed by 1 base and the J gene end by 9 bases; junction bases not matched to a gene: 9. Germline CDR1 reads SGHTA; CDR2 reads FQGNSA. The CDR3 runs 16 residues. This chain's CDR3 is CASSLGGTVVFSPLHF. In DNA form, the CDR3 reads TGTGCCAGCAGCTTAGGGGGGACAGTGGTATTTTCACCCCTCCACTTT.

The rearrangement uses TRBV12-3 or TRBV12-4 and TRBJ2-5; no firm D call. With 0 bases removed from V and 5 bases from J, the gap between germline ends came to 7 bases. The CDR3 is 13 residues long. CDR3 coding DNA: TGTGCCAGCAGTTTAGCAGGGCGGGAGACCCAGTACTTC. Amino acid sequence: CASSLAGRETQYF.

This chain links TRBV4-3 with TRBJ1-5, with D perhaps matching TRBD1 (6 bases). The CDR3 is 15 amino acids. Trimming pared 1 base from V and 6 bases from J, leaving 13 bases between. Looked up from germline, CDR1 is LGHNA and CDR2 is YSLEER. The CDR3 sequence: CASSQALQGGQPQHF. The DNA for the CDR3 is TGCGCCAGCAGCCAAGCCCTACAGGGAGGTCAGCCCCAGCATTTT.

The chain joins TRBV14 to TRBJ1-1; D ambiguous. The CDR3 totals 13 residues. Deletions cut 4 bases from V and 4 bases from J, with 10 bases between. Germline CDR1 reads SGHDN; CDR2 reads FVKESK. This CDR3 is CASSLRGITEAFF. In DNA, the CDR3 is TGTGCCAGCAGCCTACGGGGTATCACTGAAGCTTTCTTT.

The V gene is TRBV18, the J gene TRBJ1-6, with D maybe TRBD1 (5 bases). The CDR3 has 15 amino acids. V was trimmed by 3 bases and J by 10 bases, leaving 16 bases between them. The germline gives CDR1 KGHSH, CDR2 LQKENI. This CDR3 is CASSPTGQGSSPLHF. The CDR3 DNA reads TGTGCCAGCTCACCGACGGGCCAGGGTTCCTCACCCCTCCACTTT.

This sequence joins TRBV11-1 and TRBJ2-7; weak D call: TRBD1 (6 bases). The CDR3 covers 14 residues. Deletions cut 2 bases from V and 3 bases from J, with 11 bases between. Per germline, CDR1 SGHAT and CDR2 FQDESV (reference sequence). The CDR3: CASSLTRGVYEQYV. The DNA of the CDR3 is TGTGCCAGCAGCTTAACCAGGGGCGTCTACGAGCAGTACGTC.

The chain combines TRBV27 with TRBJ1-1, with a weak D call TRBD1 (6 bases). The V and J ends lost 5 bases and 2 bases respectively, with 12 bases between them. Germline V lookup: CDR1 MNHEY, CDR2 SMNVEV (reference sequence). The CDR3 sequence is 14 residues long. The CDR3 here is CASSNSDRNTEAFF. The CDR3 region has the DNA TGTGCCAGCAGTAACTCGGACAGAAACACTGAAGCTTTCTTT.

The chain has TRBV18 and TRBJ1-5; 9 bases agree with TRBD1. From germline, CDR1 is KGHSH and CDR2 LQKENI. The CDR3 length is 16 residues. V trimming: 3 bases; J trimming: 1 base; junction bases outside the gene matches: 4. As DNA, the CDR3 is TGTGCCAGCTCACCTCAAGGACAGGGGAGCAATCAGCCCCAGCATTTT. This translates into CASSPQGQGSNQPQHF.

This chain connects TRBV3-1 (or the pseudogene TRBV3-2) to TRBJ1-4, with D unresolved. V was pared by 6 bases and J by 5 bases, with 10 bases between. The germline V gene encodes CDR1 LGHDT and CDR2 YNNKEL (reference sequence). CDR3 length equals 13 residues. DNA for the CDR3: TGTGCCAGCAGGGTCCTAGGGAATGAAAAACTGTTTTTT. Its protein is CASRVLGNEKLFF.